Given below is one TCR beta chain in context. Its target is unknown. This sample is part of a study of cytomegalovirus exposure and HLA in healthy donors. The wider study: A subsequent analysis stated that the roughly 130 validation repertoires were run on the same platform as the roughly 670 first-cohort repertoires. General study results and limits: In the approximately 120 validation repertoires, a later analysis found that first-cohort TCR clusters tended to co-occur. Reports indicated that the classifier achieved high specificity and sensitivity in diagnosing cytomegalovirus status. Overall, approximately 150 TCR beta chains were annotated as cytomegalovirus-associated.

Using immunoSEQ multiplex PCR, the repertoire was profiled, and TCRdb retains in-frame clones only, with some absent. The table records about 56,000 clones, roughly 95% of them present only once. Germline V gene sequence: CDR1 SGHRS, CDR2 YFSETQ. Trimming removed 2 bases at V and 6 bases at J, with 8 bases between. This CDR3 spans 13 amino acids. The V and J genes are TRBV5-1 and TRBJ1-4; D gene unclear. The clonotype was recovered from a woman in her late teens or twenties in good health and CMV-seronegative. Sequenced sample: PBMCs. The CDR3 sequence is CASSFGTDEKLFF. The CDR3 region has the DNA TGCGCCAGCAGCTTTGGCACCGATGAAAAACTGTTTTTT.